This entry lists 16 T cell receptor beta chains sequenced from one sample in a study of Graves' ophthalmopathy and Graves' hyperthyroidism. Investigators amplified TCR beta CDR3 regions from RNA transcripts. Amplification began with first-round RT-PCR using HTBI primers, then second-round multiplex PCR was performed. TCRdb reprocessed the multiplex PCR reads with MiXCR, giving one entry per CDR3 protein. The data hold about 1.2 million distinct CDR3 sequences, with about 36% observed a single time. The sequenced sample consisted of peripheral blood or thyroid tissue (not recorded which). These receptors were taken from an adult man with Graves' hyperthyroidism.

The CDR3 DNA reads as TGTGCCACCAGCAGAGATACGATTGGGAGGGATACGCAGTATTTT. It encodes CATSRDTIGRDTQYF. The chain employs TRBV15 and TRBJ2-3, with D perhaps matching TRBD2 (6 bases). CDR3 length equals 15 residues. Germline V gene lookup returns CDR1 LNHNV and CDR2 YYDKDF (reference sequence). V lost 0 bases and J lost 6, with 13 bases in between.

The chain joins TRBV7-2 to TRBJ1-5; D perhaps matches TRBD1 (5 bases). CDR3 length: 15 residues. V was cut by 3 bases and J by 11 bases, with 20 bases left in between. Germline V gene sequence: CDR1 SGHTA, CDR2 FQGNSA. CDR3 DNA sequence: TGTGCCAGCAGCTTCGGACTAGCGGGGGGAGAGACCCAGCATTTT. Protein: CASSFGLAGGETQHF.

With regard to this clonotype: The junction and the germline gene differ at one end; a read error may be behind it. J is TRBJ2-7 and V is TRBV7-2; D call uncertain. Germline V gene data show CDR1 as SGHTA and CDR2 as FQGNSA. The CDR3 is 12 amino acids. The CDR3 loop is CASSLGSLGQYF. The CDR3 coding sequence is TGTGCCAGCAGTTTAGGCTCCCTCGGGCAGTACTTC.

This rearrangement joins TRBV10-2 to TRBJ2-7; D not resolved. V was trimmed by 0 bases and J by 3 bases, leaving 9 bases between them. This CDR3 has 14 residues. Germline V gene lookup returns CDR1 WSHSY and CDR2 SAAADI. CDR3 loop: CASSESGKDYEQYF. The CDR3 DNA is TGCGCCAGCAGTGAGTCAGGGAAGGACTACGAGCAGTACTTC.

The chain carries TRBV7-2 and TRBJ1-2; unclear D gene. The CDR3 has 15 residues. In germline, CDR1 is SGHTA, CDR2 FQGNSA. Trimming removed 5 bases from V and 2 bases from J, with 15 bases in between. The CDR3 DNA reads as TGTGCCAGCAGCCCCCGAACGGCGGCAAACTATGGCTACACCTTC. It is translated as CASSPRTAANYGYTF.

This clonotype was recorded a few times. The chain couples TRBV6-2 or TRBV6-3 to TRBJ1-1, with D tentatively TRBD1 (6 bases). This CDR3 comprises 13 residues. Looked up from germline, CDR1 is MNHEY and CDR2 is SVGEGT. The germline V and J ends were trimmed by 0 bases and 8 bases, with 10 bases remaining between them. CDR3 nucleotide sequence: TGTGCCAGCAGTTACTCACCGGGACAAGAAGCTTTCTTT. Its protein product is CASSYSPGQEAFF.

On this clonotype itself: Being one base from a much bigger clone, this may be a read error. No conserved phenylalanine or tryptophan is present at the end of the CDR3, so a read error is the likely explanation. This chain uses TRBV9 with TRBJ1-2, with D tentatively TRBD1 (5 bases). V lost 3 bases and J 1 base, leaving 16 bases between the germline ends. The germline V gene has CDR1 SGDLS and CDR2 YYNGEE. CDR3 size: 16 residues. CDR3 DNA sequence: TGTGCCAGCAGCGCATCTAGACAGACCTTTAACTATGGCTACACCCTC. Translated: CASSASRQTFNYGYTL.

Ten or more counts support this clonotype. This chain uses TRBV4-3 with TRBJ1-6; D might be TRBD1 (6 bases). Trimming left V 6 bases short and J 5 bases short, with 14 bases between. The CDR3 has 15 amino acids. Per the germline V gene, CDR1 is LGHNA and CDR2 is YSLEER. CDR3 in amino acids: CASRIWTENNSPLHF. The CDR3 nucleotides read TGCGCCAGCAGGATTTGGACAGAAAATAATTCACCCCTCCACTTT.

Only a few counts were recorded for this clonotype. The chain joins TRBV11-2 to TRBJ2-3; no reliable D call. V lost 5 bases and J 2 bases, leaving 11 bases between the germline ends. CDR3 size: 14 residues. Germline CDR1 and CDR2: SGHAT and FQNNGV. For the CDR3, the DNA is TGTGCCAGCAGCCTACAGTATAACACAGATACGCAGTATTTT. Translation: CASSLQYNTDTQYF.

In its sample, this clonotype was seen a few times. CDR3 nucleotides: TGTGCCAGCAGCATAGGCCGTAGGGAGGAGCTGTTTTTT. Encoded protein: CASSIGRREELFF. This rearrangement joins TRBV5-4 to TRBJ2-2, with D hard to call. Germline CDR1 SGHNT, CDR2 YYREEE (reference sequence). The length of the CDR3 is 13 residues. V gave up 4 bases and J gave up 10 bases, with 14 bases separating them.

This clonotype was seen a single time. Its ends do not fully match the called genes, so a read error is possible. The chain combines TRBV20-1 with TRBJ2-2; the D call may be TRBD1 or TRBD2 (5 bases each). This CDR3 comprises 8 residues. Germline lookup yields CDR1 DFQATT and CDR2 SNEGSKA (reference sequence). Here the CDR3 reads CSARDDPF. The DNA for the CDR3 is TGCAGTGCTCGGGACGACCCTTTT.

This clonotype was detected many times. This chain links TRBV7-3 with TRBJ2-7; a possible D gene is TRBD2 (7 bases). The CDR3 is 15 residues long. Germline loops: CDR1 SGHTA, CDR2 FQGTGA. V was trimmed by 0 bases and J by 6 bases, leaving 15 bases between them. Here the CDR3 DNA reads TGTGCCAGCAGCTTAACATTGGCGGGGGCGGGCGAGCAGTACTTC. Encoded protein: CASSLTLAGAGEQYF.

The chain is built from TRBV20-1 and TRBJ1-2; D remains ambiguous. Germline assignment: CDR1 DFQATT and CDR2 SNEGSKA (reference sequence). This CDR3 is 12 amino acids long. CDR3 protein: CTRKAANYGYTF. CDR3 bases: TGCACCCGCAAGGCGGCCAACTATGGCTACACCTTC.

This clonotype has a handful of counts. V is TRBV20-1 and J is TRBJ1-5; perhaps TRBD1 as D (6 bases). Trimming left V 5 bases short and J 0 bases short, with 17 bases between. Germline V gene lookup returns CDR1 DFQATT and CDR2 SNEGSKA (reference sequence). The CDR3 loop spans 16 amino acids. CDR3: CSAGGGGQISNQPQHF. The DNA of the CDR3 is TGCAGTGCTGGAGGGGGTGGGCAGATTAGCAATCAGCCCCAGCATTTT.

The table lists this clonotype with many counts. The V call is TRBV10-1, the J call TRBJ2-5, with D possibly TRBD2 on 6 matching bases. Per germline, CDR1 WNHNN and CDR2 SYGVQD (reference sequence). The germline V and J ends were trimmed by 8 bases and 2 bases, with 9 bases remaining between them. CDR3 length equals 12 residues. The chain's CDR3 is CASGTPQETQYF. The CDR3 bases are TGCGCCAGCGGGACTCCACAAGAGACCCAGTACTTC.

The J gene is TRBJ1-5, the V gene TRBV10-3, with 10 bases aligning to TRBD1. CDR1 is ENHRY and CDR2 is SYGVKD in the germline V gene. J gave up 6 bases and V 6 bases, and 8 bases lay outside the gene matches. CDR3 length equals 15 residues. The CDR3 DNA reads as TGTGCCATCAGCTCCGGGACAGGGGAGGGTCAGCCCCAGCATTTT. This encodes CAISSGTGEGQPQHF.